The clone carrying this T cell receptor beta chain occurred many times. Its antigen is undetermined. These data come from a study of T cells in Graves' hyperthyroidism and ophthalmopathy. RNA transcripts yielded amplified TCR beta CDR3 regions. The TCR CDR3 was amplified in a first-round RT-PCR using the HTBI primer set. TCRdb reprocessed the multiplex PCR reads via MiXCR and lists one record per CDR3 protein. This table holds 450,000 to 650,000 distinct CDR3 sequences, 14% found once. Findings of the study overall: Expanded thyroid clonotypes (above 0.001) were mostly also found in blood.

There are 13 residues in the CDR3. Germline CDR1 and CDR2: SGHAT and FQNNGV. V was clipped by 3 bases and J by 12 bases; unmatched bases: 7. The genes are TRBV11-2 and TRBJ2-1; TRBD1 aligns across 8 bases. The sequenced sample was blood. This sequence was found in a woman between 18 and 29 years old with Graves' ophthalmopathy. The CDR3 DNA reads TGTGCCAGCAGCTTGGACAGGGTGAGAGGGCAGTTCTTC. Translation: CASSLDRVRGQFF.